This T cell receptor beta chain was sequenced during a study of OX40 agonist ivuxolimab in advanced cancers. Study summary: The dose of intravenous ivuxolimab that patients received every 2 weeks ranged from 0.01 to 10 mg/kg. Patients were roughly 83% male with ages roughly 20 to 80, mean about 65.

Method: immunoSEQ multiplex PCR; TCRdb's copy keeps in-frame clones and lacks some. Seen here are tens of thousands of clones, 80% to 90% observed once, and the top ten hold roughly 40%. The CDR3 totals 13 residues. Germline lookup yields CDR1 MGHRA and CDR2 YSYEKL. Trimming stripped 6 bases from V and 3 bases from J, with 11 bases between. Blood sampling took place at baseline, cycle 4 day 1, and cycle 7 day 1. Material: CD4+ or CD8+ T cells sorted from blood, obtained in a trial of the OX40 agonist ivuxolimab. The receptor was derived from an adult with an advanced solid tumor such as melanoma, head and neck, liver or kidney cancer. The chain employs TRBV4-1 and TRBJ2-5, with D possibly matching TRBD1 (5 bases). The CDR3 here is CASRGVTEETQYF. The CDR3 DNA reads TGCGCCAGCAGAGGGGTAACGGAAGAGACCCAGTACTTC.